Described below is a single TCR beta chain sequence and its context. What it binds is unknown. The data derive from a study of T cell responses to AZD1222 COVID-19 vaccine. General study points: White British people made up most donors, females outnumbered males, and clonal diversity was possibly underestimated.

V dropped 5 bases and J dropped 2; count of bases not matched to a gene: 13. From germline, CDR1 is SGHKS and CDR2 YYEKEE (reference sequence). CDR3 size: 17 residues. Sequencing used immunoSEQ multiplex PCR; TCRdb keeps in-frame clones, though not all of them. Among some 120,000 clones listed, around 84% were seen once. The sequence was obtained from an adult in good health. Specimen: peripheral blood, collected on day 0 of AZD1222 vaccination. V and J are TRBV5-5 and TRBJ1-5; TRBD1 agrees at 7 bases. CDR3 DNA sequence: TGTGCCAGCAGTCCGGGACAGTCGGTTTTGGGCAATCAGCCCCAGCATTTT. Translation gives CASSPGQSVLGNQPQHF.